The clone carrying this TCR beta chain was found a few times. These data originate in a study of control samples from healthy donors and cancer patients. Germline V gene data show CDR1 as SGHRS and CDR2 as YFSETQ. This CDR3 has 14 amino acids. Germline trimming cut 4 bases from V and 5 bases from J; bases unmatched to any gene: 9. Measured with immunoSEQ multiplex PCR; TCRdb has only the in-frame clones, and not every one. The sample lists 68,000 or so clones; 75% to 85% were seen once. Sequencing input: blood. The clonotype comes from a man in his sixties in good health. The V and J genes are TRBV5-1 and TRBJ2-7; TRBD1 agrees at 7 bases. CDR3 nucleotides: TGCGCCAGCAGCCCCCGCCAGGGGGATAACGAGCAGTACTTC. Its translation is CASSPRQGDNEQYF.